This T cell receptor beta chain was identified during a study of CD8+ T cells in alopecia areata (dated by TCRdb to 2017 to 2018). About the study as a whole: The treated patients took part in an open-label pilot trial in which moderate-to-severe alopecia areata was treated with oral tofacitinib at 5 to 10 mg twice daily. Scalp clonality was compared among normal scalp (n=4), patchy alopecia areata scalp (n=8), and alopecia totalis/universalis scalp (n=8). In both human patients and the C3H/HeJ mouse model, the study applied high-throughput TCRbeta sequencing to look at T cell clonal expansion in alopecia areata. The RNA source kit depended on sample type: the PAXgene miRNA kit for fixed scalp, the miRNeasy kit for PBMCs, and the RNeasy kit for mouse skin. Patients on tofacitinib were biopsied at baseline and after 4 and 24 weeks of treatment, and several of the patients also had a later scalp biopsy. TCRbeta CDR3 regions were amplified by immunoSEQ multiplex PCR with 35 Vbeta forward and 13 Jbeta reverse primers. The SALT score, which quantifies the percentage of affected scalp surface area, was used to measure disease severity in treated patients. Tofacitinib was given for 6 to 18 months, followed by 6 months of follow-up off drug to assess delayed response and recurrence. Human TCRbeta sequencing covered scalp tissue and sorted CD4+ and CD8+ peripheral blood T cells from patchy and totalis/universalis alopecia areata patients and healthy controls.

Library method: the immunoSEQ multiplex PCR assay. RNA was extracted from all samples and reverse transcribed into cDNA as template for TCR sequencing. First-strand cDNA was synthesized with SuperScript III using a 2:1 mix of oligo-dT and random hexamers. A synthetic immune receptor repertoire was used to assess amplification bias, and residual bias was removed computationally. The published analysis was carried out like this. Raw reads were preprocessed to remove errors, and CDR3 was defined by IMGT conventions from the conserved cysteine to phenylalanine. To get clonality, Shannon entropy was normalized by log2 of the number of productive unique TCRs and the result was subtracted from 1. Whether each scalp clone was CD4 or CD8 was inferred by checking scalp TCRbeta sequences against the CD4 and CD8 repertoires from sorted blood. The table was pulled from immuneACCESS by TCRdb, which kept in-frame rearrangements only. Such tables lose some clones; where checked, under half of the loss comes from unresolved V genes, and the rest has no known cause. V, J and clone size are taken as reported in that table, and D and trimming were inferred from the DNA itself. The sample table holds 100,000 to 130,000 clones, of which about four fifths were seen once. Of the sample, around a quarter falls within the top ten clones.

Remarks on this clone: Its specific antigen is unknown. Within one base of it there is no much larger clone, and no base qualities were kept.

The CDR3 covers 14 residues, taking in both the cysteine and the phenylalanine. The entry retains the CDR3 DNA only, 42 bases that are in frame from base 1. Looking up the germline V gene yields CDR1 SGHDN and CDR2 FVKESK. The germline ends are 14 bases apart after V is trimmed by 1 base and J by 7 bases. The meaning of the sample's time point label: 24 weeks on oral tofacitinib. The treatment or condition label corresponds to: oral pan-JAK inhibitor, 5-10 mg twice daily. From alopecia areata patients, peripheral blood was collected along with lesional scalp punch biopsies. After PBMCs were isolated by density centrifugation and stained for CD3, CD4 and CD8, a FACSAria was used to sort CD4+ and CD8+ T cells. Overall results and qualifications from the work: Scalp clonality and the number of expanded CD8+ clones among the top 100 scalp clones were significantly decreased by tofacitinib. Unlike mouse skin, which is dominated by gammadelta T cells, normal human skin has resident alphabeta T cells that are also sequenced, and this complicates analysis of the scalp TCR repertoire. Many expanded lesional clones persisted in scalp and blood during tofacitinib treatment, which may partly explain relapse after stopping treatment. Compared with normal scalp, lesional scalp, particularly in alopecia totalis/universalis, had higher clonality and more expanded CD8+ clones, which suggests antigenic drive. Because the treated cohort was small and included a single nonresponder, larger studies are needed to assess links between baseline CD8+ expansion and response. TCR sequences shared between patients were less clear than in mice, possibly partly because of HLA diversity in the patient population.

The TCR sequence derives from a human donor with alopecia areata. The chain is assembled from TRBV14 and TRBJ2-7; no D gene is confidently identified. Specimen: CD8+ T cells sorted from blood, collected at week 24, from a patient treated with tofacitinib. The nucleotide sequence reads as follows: TGTGCCAGCAGCCAAGGTTTTAATCCCTGGGAGCAGTACTTC. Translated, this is CASSQGFNPWEQYF.